This T cell receptor beta chain was recovered during a study of blood T cell repertoires in COVID-19. The V gene's germline CDR1 is SGHAT and CDR2 FQNNGV. CDR3 size: 14 residues. V lost 7 bases and J lost 3, with 16 bases in between. Sequencing used immunoSEQ multiplex PCR; TCRdb keeps in-frame clones, though not all of them. The data show about 150,000 clones, roughly 80% seen once. This TCR was sampled from a woman aged 60 to 75 with acute or convalescent COVID-19. The chain recombines TRBV11-2 with TRBJ2-7; perhaps TRBD2 as D (5 bases). The specimen was peripheral blood. In DNA, the CDR3 is TGTGCCAGCAAACCCGGCGGGTTAAGCTACGAGCAGTACTTC. Translation: CASKPGGLSYEQYF.